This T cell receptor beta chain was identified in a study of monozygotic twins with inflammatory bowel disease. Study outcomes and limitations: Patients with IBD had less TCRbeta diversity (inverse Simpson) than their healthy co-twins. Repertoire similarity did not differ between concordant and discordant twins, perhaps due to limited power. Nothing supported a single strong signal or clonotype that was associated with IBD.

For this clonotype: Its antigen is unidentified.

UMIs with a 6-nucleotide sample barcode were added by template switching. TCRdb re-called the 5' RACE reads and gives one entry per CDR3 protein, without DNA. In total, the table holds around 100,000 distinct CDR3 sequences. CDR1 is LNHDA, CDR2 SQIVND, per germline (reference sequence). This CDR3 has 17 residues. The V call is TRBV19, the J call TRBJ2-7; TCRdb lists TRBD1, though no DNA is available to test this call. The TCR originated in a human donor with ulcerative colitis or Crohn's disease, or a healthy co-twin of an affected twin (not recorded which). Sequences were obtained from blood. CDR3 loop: CASSMGFGTGGPYEQYF.